This T cell receptor beta chain appears in the sequencing data of a study of T cells after posttransplantation cyclophosphamide. In its sample, this clone was seen once. Busulfan-fludarabine conditioning, marrow transplant, and cyclophosphamide on days +3 and +4 were administered. Assay: immunoSEQ multiplex PCR; the TCRdb copy retains only in-frame clones and omits some. This table holds 8,500 to 13,000 clones, 86% found once. The CDR3 is made up of 14 amino acids. Germline-derived CDR1 and CDR2 are SGHTA and FQGNSA. Trimming took off 5 bases at V and 4 bases at J, with 12 bases between the two ends. Material: CD4+ T cells sorted from PBMCs, obtained after allogeneic stem cell transplant with posttransplant cyclophosphamide. The source of this sequence is a male patient aged 30 to 40 who received an allogeneic stem cell transplant from a related donor, was CMV-positive, and had acute GVHD only. Some T cells here may be from the graft donor. The chain uses TRBV7-2 and TRBJ1-5; D not resolved. This chain's CDR3 is CASSPEQINQPQHF. CDR3 DNA: TGTGCCAGCAGCCCCGAACAGATTAATCAGCCCCAGCATTTT.